The clone carrying this T cell receptor (beta chain) was counted many times. As yet, its antigen is unknown. It was with unique molecular identifiers that the TCRbeta library was prepared. TCRdb redid the calling of the PCR reads with MiXCR, one entry per CDR3 protein. The sample holds 200,000 or so distinct CDR3 sequences; roughly 6.5% are singletons and the top ten take roughly 4.8%. The data were taken from a study of T-cell reconstitution after alpha-beta-depleted transplantation in children. This CDR3 comprises 16 residues. J was trimmed by 4 bases and V by 4 bases; bases with no gene match: 6. CDR1 is SEHNR, CDR2 FQNEAQ, per germline (reference sequence). Overall study findings and caveats: Expanded graft clones numbering several hundred reportedly gave rise to alpha-beta T cells about two months after transplant. Fresh T-cell production supplied most of the T-cell counts and diversity seen one year after transplant. Several patients had high TCRbeta diversity at day 60; it came from surviving recipient T cells and thymic progenitors.

This chain uses TRBV7-9 with TRBJ2-1, with 11 bases fitting TRBD2. The TCR comes from a girl less than two years old with combined immunodeficiency, due to receive a stem cell transplant. The sample here was PBMCs, taken before TCRalphabeta/CD19-depleted stem cell transplant. The CDR3 loop reads CASSSTPSGGYNEQFF. As DNA, the CDR3 is TGTGCCAGCAGCTCAACCCCTAGCGGGGGGTACAATGAGCAGTTCTTC.